Listed below are T cell receptor beta chains from one sample, sequenced in a study of spatial heterogeneity in lung cancer. Each CDR3 protein is one row after TCRdb ran MiXCR on the 5' RACE reads. Among tens of thousands of distinct CDR3 sequences listed, over 9.5% were seen once. The input for sequencing was PBMCs, taken at follow-up. Receptors originate from a female donor with early-stage non-small cell lung cancer. The CDR3 runs from the conserved cysteine through the conserved F or W. The D gene is left open where the match is weak. Expanded clones get a size class; other rows say once, few or many, or leave the size out.

v_gene	d_gene	j_gene	abundance	CDR3nt	CDR3aa
TRBV7-2	TRBD2	TRBJ2-3	NA	TGTGCCAGCAGCCATCCCCTCCGGGGGGGGGCTGGCACAGATACGCAGTATTTT	CASSHPLRGGAGTDTQYF
TRBV27	TRBD2	TRBJ2-1	many	TGTGCCAGCAGTTTATACGGGGGGGCCAATGAGCAGTTCTTC	CASSLYGGANEQFF
TRBV7-2	NA	TRBJ2-2	NA	TGTGCCAGCAGCCCACCGTCCGCGGGGACCGGGGAGCTGTTTTTT	CASSPPSAGTGELFF
TRBV7-2	TRBD2	TRBJ2-5	NA	TGTGCCAGCAGCTTTCTAGCGGAAGGGACCCAGTACTTC	CASSFLAEGTQYF
TRBV18	TRBD1	TRBJ1-1	many	TGTGCCAGCTCACCGGACAGGGTCAAGACTGAAGCTTTCTTT	CASSPDRVKTEAFF
TRBV5-6	TRBD2	TRBJ2-7	NA	TGTGCCAGCAGCTTAAGAGGACTAGCGGGCCACCCTATTTACGAGCAGTACTTC	CASSLRGLAGHPIYEQYF
TRBV7-9	NA	TRBJ2-7	NA	TGTGCCAGCAGCCCGCAGACAGGCCGGAGCTCCTACGAGCAGTACTTC	CASSPQTGRSSYEQYF
TRBV28	TRBD1	TRBJ1-5	many	TGTGCCAGCAGTCCCGGGACAGGGGTACAGCCCCAGCATTTT	CASSPGTGVQPQHF
TRBV19	TRBD1	TRBJ1-2	many	TGTGCCAGTAGTCCCCTCGACAGGGCCAACTATGGCTACACCTTC	CASSPLDRANYGYTF
TRBV2	NA	TRBJ1-1	many	TGTGCCAGCAGTTATCTCGGACAGAACACTGAAGCTTTCTTT	CASSYLGQNTEAFF
TRBV9	TRBD1	TRBJ2-2	few	TGTGTCAGCAGCGGCCCGGGACAGGGCGGGACCGGGGAGCTGTTTTTT	CVSSGPGQGGTGELFF
TRBV9	NA	TRBJ1-2	NA	TGTGCCAGCAGCGCTTCCCCCAATTATGGCTACACCTTC	CASSASPNYGYTF
TRBV6-2/TRBV6-3	NA	TRBJ2-7	many	TGTGCCAGCAGTTATGTGACGGTCTCCTACGAGCAGTACTTC	CASSYVTVSYEQYF
TRBV29-1	NA	TRBJ1-2	NA	TGCAGCGTCGAACGGGCTCAGTGGGGAAGGAACTATGGCTACACCTTC	CSVERAQWGRNYGYTF
TRBV20-1	TRBD1	TRBJ1-2	NA	TGCAGTGCTAGTAAGCGAACAGGGGGACTTGGCTACACCTTC	CSASKRTGGLGYTF
TRBV24-1	NA	TRBJ2-3	many	TGTGCCACCAGTGATCCCCGGCAGACCACAGATACGCAGTATTTT	CATSDPRQTTDTQYF
TRBV20-1	TRBD1	TRBJ2-7	many	TGCAGTGCTAGAGAGGGGACAGCCTACGAGCAGTACTTC	CSAREGTAYEQYF
TRBV6-6	NA	TRBJ1-2	NA	TGTGCCAGCAGTCGTCGGACAGTCTATGGCTACACCTTC	CASSRRTVYGYTF
TRBV25-1	NA	TRBJ1-2	many	TGTGCCAGCAGTGCCCTTCAGGGCTATGGCTACACCTTC	CASSALQGYGYTF
TRBV7-9	TRBD1	TRBJ2-1	many	TGTGCCAGCAGCCCAAGACGGGACAGCTCCTACAATGAGCAGTTCTTC	CASSPRRDSSYNEQFF